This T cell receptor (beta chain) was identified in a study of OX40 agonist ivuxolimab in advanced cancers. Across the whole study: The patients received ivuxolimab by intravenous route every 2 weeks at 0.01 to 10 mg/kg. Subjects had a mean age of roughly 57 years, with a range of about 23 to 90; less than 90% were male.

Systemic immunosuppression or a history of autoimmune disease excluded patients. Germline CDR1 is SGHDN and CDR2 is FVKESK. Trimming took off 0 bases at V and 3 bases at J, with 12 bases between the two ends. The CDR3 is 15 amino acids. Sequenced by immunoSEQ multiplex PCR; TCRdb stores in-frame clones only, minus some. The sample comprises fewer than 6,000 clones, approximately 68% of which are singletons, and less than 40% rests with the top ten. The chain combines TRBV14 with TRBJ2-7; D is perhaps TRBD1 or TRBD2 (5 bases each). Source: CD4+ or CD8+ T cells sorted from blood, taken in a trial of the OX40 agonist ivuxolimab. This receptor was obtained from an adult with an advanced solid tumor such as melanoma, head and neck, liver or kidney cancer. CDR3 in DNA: TGTGCCAGCAGCCAAGAAGGGACGCTGGTCTACGAGCAGTACTTC. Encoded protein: CASSQEGTLVYEQYF.